This record covers a single TCR beta chain. Its antigen remains unidentified. The CDR3 has 14 amino acids. Germline V gene sequence: CDR1 LNHNV, CDR2 YYDKDF (reference sequence). J was trimmed by 3 bases and V by 1 base; bases with no gene match: 2. The sample comes from a study of cytomegalovirus exposure and HLA in healthy donors. The PCR had 60 Vbeta and 13 Jbeta primers. TCRdb's table, derived via immunoSEQ multiplex PCR, lists solely in-frame clones and lacks some. Of 80,000 to 95,000 clones listed, more than 75% are singletons. Study-level points and caveats: Being indistinguishable, some V segments were excluded, TRBV6-2 and TRBV6-3 among them.

Sequenced material: PBMCs. The TCR was taken from a young man in good health and CMV-seropositive. This chain connects TRBV15 to TRBJ2-7, with 8 bases matching TRBD1. The CDR3 reads CATSRVGTGYEQYF. The CDR3, as DNA: TGTGCCACCAGCAGAGTAGGGACAGGCTACGAGCAGTACTTC. The full variable domain, rest sourced from reference TRBV15 and TRBJ2-7, is DAMVIQNPRYQVTQFGKPVTLSCSQTLNHNVMYWYQQKSSQAPKLLFHYYDKDFNNEADTPDNFQSRRPNTSFCFLDIRSPGLGDTAMYLCATSRVGTGYEQYFGPGTRLTVT.